This record covers a single T cell receptor (beta chain). Its cognate antigen is unknown. The data belong to a study of cytomegalovirus exposure and HLA in healthy donors. General observations from the study: Many donors shared some public TCRs, even though most TCR sequences were rare.

60 Vbeta and 13 Jbeta primers were used in PCR. TCRdb keeps only in-frame clones here, not all; method: immunoSEQ multiplex PCR. The sample lists under 150,000 clones; roughly 80% were seen once. Germline CDR1 is LNHDA and CDR2 is SQIVND (reference sequence). J lost 6 bases, V lost 7 bases, and 11 bases had no gene match. This CDR3 comprises 16 residues. The J gene is TRBJ2-1, the V gene TRBV19; 11 bases agree with TRBD2. What was sequenced was PBMCs. This clonotype was obtained from a man aged 50-60 years in good health and CMV-seronegative. The CDR3 DNA sequence: TGTGCCAGTACACCCGGGCTAGCGGGAGGAGGCAATGAGCAGTTCTTC. Translating gives CASTPGLAGGGNEQFF. The full variable domain, with the rest looked up from reference TRBV19 and TRBJ2-1, is DGGITQSPKYLFRKEGQNVTLSCEQNLNHDAMYWYRQDPGQGLRLIYYSQIVNDFQKGDIAEGYSVSREKKESFPLTVTSAQKNPTAFYLCASTPGLAGGGNEQFFGPGTRLTVL.